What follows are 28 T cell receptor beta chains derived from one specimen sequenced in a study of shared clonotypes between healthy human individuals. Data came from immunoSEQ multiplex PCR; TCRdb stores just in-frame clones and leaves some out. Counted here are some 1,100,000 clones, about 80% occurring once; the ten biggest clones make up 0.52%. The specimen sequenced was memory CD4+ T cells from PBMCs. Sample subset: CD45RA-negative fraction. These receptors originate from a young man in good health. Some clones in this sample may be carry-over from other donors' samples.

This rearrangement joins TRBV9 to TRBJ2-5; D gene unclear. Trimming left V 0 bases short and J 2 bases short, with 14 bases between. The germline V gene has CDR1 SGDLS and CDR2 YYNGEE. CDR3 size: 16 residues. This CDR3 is CASSVGAVLFQETQYF. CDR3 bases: TGTGCCAGCAGCGTAGGGGCGGTCCTCTTTCAAGAGACCCAGTACTTC.

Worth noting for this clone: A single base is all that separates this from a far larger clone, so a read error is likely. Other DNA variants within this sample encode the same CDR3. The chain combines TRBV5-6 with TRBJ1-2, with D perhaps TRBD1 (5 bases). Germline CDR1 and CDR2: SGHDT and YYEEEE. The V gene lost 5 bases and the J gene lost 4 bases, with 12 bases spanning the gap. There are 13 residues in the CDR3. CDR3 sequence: CASRPGLLYGYTF. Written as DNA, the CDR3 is TGTGCCAGCAGGCCGGGACTACTCTATGGCTACACCTTC.

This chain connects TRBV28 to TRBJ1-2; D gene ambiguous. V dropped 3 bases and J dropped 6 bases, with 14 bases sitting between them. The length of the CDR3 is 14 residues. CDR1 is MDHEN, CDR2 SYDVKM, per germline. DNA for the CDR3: TGTGCCAGCAGTTTGCTCGAAAGGCTAAATGGCTACACCTTC. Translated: CASSLLERLNGYTF.

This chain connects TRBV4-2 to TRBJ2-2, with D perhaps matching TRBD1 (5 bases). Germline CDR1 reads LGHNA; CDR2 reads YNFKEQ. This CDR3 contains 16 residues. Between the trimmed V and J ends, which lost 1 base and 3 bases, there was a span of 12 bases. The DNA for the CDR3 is TGTGCCAGCAGCCAAGGTACAGGTCTCGACACCGGGGAGCTGTTTTTT. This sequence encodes CASSQGTGLDTGELFF.

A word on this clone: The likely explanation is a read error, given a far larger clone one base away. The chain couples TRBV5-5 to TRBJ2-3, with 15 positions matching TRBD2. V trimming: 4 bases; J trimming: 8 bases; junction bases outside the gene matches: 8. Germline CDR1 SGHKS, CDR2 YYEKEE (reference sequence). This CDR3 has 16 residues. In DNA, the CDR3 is TGTGCCAGCAGCCCCGGGACTAGCGGGAGGATAGGTACGCAGTATTTT. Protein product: CASSPGTSGRIGTQYF. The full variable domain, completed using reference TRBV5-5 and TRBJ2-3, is DAGVTQSPTHLIKTRGQQVTLRCSPISGHKSVSWYQQVLGQGPQFIFQYYEKEERGRGNFPDRFSARQFPNYSSELNVNALLLGDSALYLCASSPGTSGRIGTQYFGPGTRLTVL.

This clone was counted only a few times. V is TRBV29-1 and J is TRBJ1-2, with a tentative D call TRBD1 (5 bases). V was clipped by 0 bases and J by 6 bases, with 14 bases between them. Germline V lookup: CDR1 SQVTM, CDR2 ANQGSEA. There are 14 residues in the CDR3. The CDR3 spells CSVEDLQGRNGYTF. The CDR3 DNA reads TGCAGCGTTGAAGATCTTCAGGGCAGGAATGGCTACACCTTC.

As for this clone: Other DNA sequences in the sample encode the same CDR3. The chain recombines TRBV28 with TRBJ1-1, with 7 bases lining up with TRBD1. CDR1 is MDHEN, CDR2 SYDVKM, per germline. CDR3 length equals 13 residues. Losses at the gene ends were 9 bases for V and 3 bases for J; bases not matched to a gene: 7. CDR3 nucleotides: TGTGCCAGTACCCCAGGGGGGTACACTGAAGCTTTCTTT. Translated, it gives CASTPGGYTEAFF. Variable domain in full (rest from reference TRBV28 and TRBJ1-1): DVKVTQSSRYLVKRTGEKVFLECVQDMDHENMFWYRQDPGLGLRLIYFSYDVKMKEKGDIPEGYSVSREKKERFSLILESASTNQTSMYLCASTPGGYTEAFFGQGTRLTVV.

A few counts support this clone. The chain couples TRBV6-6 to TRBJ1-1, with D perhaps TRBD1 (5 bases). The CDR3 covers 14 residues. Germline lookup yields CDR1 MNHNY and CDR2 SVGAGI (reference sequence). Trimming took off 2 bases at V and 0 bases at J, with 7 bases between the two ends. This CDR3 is CASSYVRVNTEAFF. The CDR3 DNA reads TGTGCCAGCAGTTACGTCAGGGTGAACACTGAAGCTTTCTTT.

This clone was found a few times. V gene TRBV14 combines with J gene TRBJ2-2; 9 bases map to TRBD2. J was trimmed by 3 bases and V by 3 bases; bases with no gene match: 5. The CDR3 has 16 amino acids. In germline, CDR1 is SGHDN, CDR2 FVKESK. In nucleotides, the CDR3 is TGTGCCAGCAGCCACCTAGCGGGATTATACACCGGGGAGCTGTTTTTT. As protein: CASSHLAGLYTGELFF.

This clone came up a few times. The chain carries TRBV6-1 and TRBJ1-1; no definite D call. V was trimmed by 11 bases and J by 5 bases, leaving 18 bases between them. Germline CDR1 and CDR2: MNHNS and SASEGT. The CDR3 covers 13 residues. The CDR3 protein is CAGGGLGGTEAFF. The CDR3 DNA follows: TGTGCCGGAGGTGGGTTGGGCGGGACTGAAGCTTTCTTT.

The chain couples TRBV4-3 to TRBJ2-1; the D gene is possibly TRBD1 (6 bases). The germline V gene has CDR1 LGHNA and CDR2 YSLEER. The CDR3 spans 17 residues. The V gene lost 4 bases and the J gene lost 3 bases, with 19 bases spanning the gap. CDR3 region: CASSLSRVGGYYNEQFF. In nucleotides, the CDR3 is TGCGCCAGCAGCCTTTCCAGGGTAGGGGGATACTACAATGAGCAGTTCTTC.

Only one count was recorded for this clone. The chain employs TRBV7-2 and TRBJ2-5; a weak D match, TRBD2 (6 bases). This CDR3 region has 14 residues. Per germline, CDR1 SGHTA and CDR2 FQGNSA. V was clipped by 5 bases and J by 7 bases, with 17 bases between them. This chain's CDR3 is CASSGAGNDGTQYF. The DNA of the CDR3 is TGTGCCAGCAGCGGTGCGGGGAATGACGGGACCCAGTACTTC.

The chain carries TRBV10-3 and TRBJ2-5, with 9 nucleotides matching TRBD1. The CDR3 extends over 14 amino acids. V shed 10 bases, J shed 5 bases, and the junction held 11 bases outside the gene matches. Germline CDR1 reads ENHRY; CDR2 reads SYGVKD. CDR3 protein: CASQQGASGETQYF. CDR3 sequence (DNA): TGTGCCAGCCAACAGGGGGCTAGTGGGGAGACCCAGTACTTC.

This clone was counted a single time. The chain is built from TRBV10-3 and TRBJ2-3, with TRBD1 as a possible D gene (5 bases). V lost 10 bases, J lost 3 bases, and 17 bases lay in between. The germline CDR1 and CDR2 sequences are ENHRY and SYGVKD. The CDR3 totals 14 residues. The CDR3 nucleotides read TGTGCCACAGCAGGGAAGGGGCTTACAGATACGCAGTATTTT. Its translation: CATAGKGLTDTQYF.

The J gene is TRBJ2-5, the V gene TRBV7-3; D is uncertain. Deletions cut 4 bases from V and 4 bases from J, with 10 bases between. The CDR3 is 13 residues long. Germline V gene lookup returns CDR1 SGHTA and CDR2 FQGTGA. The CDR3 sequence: CASSSPPGETQYF. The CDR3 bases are TGTGCCAGCAGCTCCCCCCCGGGAGAGACCCAGTACTTC.

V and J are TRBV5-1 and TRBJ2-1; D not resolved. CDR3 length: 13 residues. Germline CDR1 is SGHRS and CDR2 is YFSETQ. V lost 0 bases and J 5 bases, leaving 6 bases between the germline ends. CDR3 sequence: CASSLAANNEQFF. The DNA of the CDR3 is TGCGCCAGCAGCTTGGCGGCAAACAATGAGCAGTTCTTC.

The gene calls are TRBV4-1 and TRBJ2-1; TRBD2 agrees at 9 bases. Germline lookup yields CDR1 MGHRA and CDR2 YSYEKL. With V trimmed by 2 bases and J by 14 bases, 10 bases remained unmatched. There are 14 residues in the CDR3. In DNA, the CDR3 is TGCGCCAGCAGCCAACTAGCGGGATGGGGGGTGGAGTTCTTC. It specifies CASSQLAGWGVEFF.

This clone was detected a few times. DNA for the CDR3: TGCGCCAGCAGCTTTGCTAGCGAGACCTACGAGCAGTACTTC. It specifies CASSFASETYEQYF. This rearrangement joins TRBV5-1 to TRBJ2-7, with D maybe TRBD2 (6 bases). Germline assignment: CDR1 SGHRS and CDR2 YFSETQ. This CDR3 comprises 14 residues. Trimming cost V 2 bases and J 2 bases, with 11 bases left between them.

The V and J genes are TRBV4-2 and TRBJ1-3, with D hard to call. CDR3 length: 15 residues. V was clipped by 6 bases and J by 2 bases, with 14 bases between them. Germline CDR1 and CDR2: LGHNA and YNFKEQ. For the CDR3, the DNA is TGTGCCAGCAGGCTATACCATCAAGCTGGAAACACCATATATTTT. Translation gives CASRLYHQAGNTIYF.

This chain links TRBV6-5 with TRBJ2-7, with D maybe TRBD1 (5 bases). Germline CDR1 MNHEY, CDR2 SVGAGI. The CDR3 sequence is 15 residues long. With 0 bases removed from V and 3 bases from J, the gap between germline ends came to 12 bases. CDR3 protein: CASSYSNVGVYEQYF. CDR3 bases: TGTGCCAGCAGTTACTCGAACGTAGGGGTCTACGAGCAGTACTTC.

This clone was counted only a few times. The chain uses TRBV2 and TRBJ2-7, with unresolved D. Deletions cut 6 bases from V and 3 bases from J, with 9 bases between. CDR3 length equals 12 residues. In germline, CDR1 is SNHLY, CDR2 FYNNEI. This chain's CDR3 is CASSEWDYEQYF. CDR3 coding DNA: TGTGCCAGCAGCGAATGGGACTACGAGCAGTACTTC.

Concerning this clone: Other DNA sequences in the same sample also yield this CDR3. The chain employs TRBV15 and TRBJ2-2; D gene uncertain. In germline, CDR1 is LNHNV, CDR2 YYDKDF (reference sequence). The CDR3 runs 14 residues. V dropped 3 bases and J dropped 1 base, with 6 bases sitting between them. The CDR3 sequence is CATSRTRNTGELFF. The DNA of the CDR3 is TGTGCCACCAGCAGGACCAGGAACACCGGGGAGCTGTTTTTT.

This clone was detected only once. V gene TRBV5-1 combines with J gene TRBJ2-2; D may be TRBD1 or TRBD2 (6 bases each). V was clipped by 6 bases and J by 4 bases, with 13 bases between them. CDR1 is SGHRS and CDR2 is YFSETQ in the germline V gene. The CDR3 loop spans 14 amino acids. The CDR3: CASKGGPTTGELFF. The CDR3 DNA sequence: TGCGCCAGCAAGGGGGGTCCTACCACCGGGGAGCTGTTTTTT.

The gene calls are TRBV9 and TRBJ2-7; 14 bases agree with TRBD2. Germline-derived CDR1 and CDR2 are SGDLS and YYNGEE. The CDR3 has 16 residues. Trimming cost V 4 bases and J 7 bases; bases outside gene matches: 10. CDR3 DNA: TGTGCCAGCAGCCCGGGACTAGCGGGAGACGGTAGGGAGCAGTACTTC. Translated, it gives CASSPGLAGDGREQYF.

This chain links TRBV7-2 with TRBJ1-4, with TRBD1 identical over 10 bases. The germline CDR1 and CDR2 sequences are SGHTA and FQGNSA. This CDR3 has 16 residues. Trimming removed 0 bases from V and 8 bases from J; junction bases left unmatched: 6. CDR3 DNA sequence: TGTGCCAGCAGCTTAGCAAGACAGGGGGCCGGCGAAAAACTGTTTTTT. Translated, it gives CASSLARQGAGEKLFF.

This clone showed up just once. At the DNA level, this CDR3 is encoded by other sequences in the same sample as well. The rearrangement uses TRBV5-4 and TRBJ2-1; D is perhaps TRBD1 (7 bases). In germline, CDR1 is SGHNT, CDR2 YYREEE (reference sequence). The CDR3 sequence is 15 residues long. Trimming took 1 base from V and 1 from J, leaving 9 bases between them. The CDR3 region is CASSLPGGSYNEQFF. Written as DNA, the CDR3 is TGTGCCAGCAGCTTGCCAGGGGGGTCCTACAATGAGCAGTTCTTC.

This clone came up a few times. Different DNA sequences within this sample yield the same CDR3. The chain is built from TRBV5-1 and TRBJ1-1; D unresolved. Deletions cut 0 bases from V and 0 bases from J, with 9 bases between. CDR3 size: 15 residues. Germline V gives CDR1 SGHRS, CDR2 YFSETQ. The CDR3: CASSLGPGMNTEAFF. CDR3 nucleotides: TGCGCCAGCAGCTTGGGTCCGGGGATGAACACTGAAGCTTTCTTT.

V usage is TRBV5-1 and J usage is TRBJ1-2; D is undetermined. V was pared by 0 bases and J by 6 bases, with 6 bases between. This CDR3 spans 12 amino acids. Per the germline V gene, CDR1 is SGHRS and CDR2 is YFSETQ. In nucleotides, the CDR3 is TGCGCCAGCAGCTTGGAAAGCAATGGCTACACCTTC. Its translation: CASSLESNGYTF.